This section outlines one T cell receptor (beta chain) sequence together with its context. Its matching antigen is unknown. Data came from immunoSEQ multiplex PCR; TCRdb stores just in-frame clones and leaves some out. The sample holds around 38,000 clones, approximately 84% seen once. This sample was taken from a study of PD-L1 blockade in urothelial cancer. Study overall: Most patients, about 85% of the roughly 30, were males with bladder-origin cancer. A median blood sample held 141,255 T cells and approximately 84,000 unique TCRs.

Time point of the sample: pretreatment peripheral blood. Study conclusions and caveats: Pretreatment blood TCR clonality under the median forecast improved survival.

Germline V gives CDR1 SGHAT, CDR2 FQNNGV. Trimming removed 5 bases at V and 0 bases at J, with 11 bases between. The CDR3 runs to 14 residues. The source was PBMCs, collected around atezolizumab (anti-PD-L1) treatment. The genes are TRBV11-2 and TRBJ2-7; TRBD1 might be the D (5 bases). The sequence came from a man between 60 and 75 years old with urothelial cancer. The CDR3 region has the DNA TGTGCCAGCAGCCTGGTCCAGGGCTCCTACGAGCAGTACTTC. Its translation: CASSLVQGSYEQYF.